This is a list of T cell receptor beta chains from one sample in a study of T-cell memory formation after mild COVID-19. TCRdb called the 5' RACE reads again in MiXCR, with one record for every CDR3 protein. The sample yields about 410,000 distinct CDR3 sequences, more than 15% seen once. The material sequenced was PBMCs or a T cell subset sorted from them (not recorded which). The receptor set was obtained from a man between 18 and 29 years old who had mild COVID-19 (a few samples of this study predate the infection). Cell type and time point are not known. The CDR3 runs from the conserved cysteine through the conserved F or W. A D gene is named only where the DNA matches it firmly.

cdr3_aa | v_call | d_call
CASTQAGGGYNEQFF | TRBV27 | TRBD2
CASSDRQGGETQYF | TRBV6-1 | TRBD1
CSAPTSGGNEQFF | TRBV20-1 | TRBD2
CSAGGGGATDTQYF | TRBV20-1 | .
CASSEQAGDTQYF | TRBV18 | .
CASTAGPRLTDTQYF | TRBV7-2 | .
CASSLVLSTNEKLFF | TRBV7-2 | .
CASSLWGGAFF | TRBV7-2 | .
CASRWMGQGARGNQPQHF | TRBV28 | TRBD1
CASGLVGKETQYF | TRBV12-5 | .
CATSDRTSGGDYTQYF | TRBV24-1 | TRBD2
CASIRGSNAYGYTF | TRBV19 | .
CASPPAFGSYNEQFF | TRBV12-3/TRBV12-4 | .
CATGQGANSPLHF | TRBV6-6 | TRBD1
CATSRLPEEGPQHF | TRBV15 | .
CSASGGPLNEQFF | TRBV29-1 | TRBD2
CASSPQGKTEAFF | TRBV12-3/TRBV12-4 | .
CASSSGGGADTGELFF | TRBV4-2 | .
CASSFYGVHNEQFF | TRBV12-3/TRBV12-4 | .
CASSRPTGWLETQYF | TRBV6-2/TRBV6-3 | TRBD1
CASSLVPRAEGYTF | TRBV7-9 | .
CASSPWTVQVVDEQYF | TRBV4-1 | .
CASRPPGQGRETQYF | TRBV7-2 | TRBD1
CASGLSRADTQYF | TRBV7-3 | .
CASSWSSGSTDTQYF | TRBV7-8 | TRBD2
CSVDANYGYTF | TRBV29-1 | .
CASKTGPGANVLTF | TRBV19 | .
CSVRTGSMDAFF | TRBV29-1 | TRBD1
CASSLAALAYNEQFF | TRBV5-1 | .
CASSVGGALSAETQYF | TRBV7-8 | .
CASSQDWPGTDTQYF | TRBV4-2 | .
CASSIGTGVLNEQFF | TRBV7-2 | TRBD1
CASSSNRMVTGKNTGELFF | TRBV6-2/TRBV6-3 | TRBD1
CASSLEDRILPYSGNTIYF | TRBV7-9 | TRBD1
CASSPGLRSSYEQYF | TRBV18 | .
CASSAGLAVINEQFF | TRBV5-1 | TRBD2
CASTRTKPSGDLNEQFF | TRBV6-5 | TRBD2
CSAKAGTNTGELFF | TRBV20-1 | TRBD2
CASKRGSSGYGYTF | TRBV6-2/TRBV6-3 | .
CARKCYGYTF | TRBV12-3/TRBV12-4 | .
CASSLDSGTGELFF | TRBV5-4 | .
CSARDLAGVTDTQYF | TRBV20-1 | TRBD2
CARQAIRGTDTQYF | TRBV7-9 | .
CASSYGAGGTDTQYF | TRBV6-5 | .
CASSQDWDRDTQYF | TRBV4-3 | .
CASSSDRGRHWDYGYTF | TRBV5-4 | TRBD1
CASSGLTEAFF | TRBV2 | .
CSVMTGDSQPQHF | TRBV29-1 | TRBD1
CSARLPRFFYGYTF | TRBV20-1 | .